Listed below are T cell receptor beta chains from one sample, sequenced in a study of T cells in Graves' hyperthyroidism and ophthalmopathy. TCRdb itself ran the multiplex PCR reads through MiXCR, one entry per CDR3 protein. The data hold about 640,000 distinct CDR3 sequences, with just under 45% observed a single time. The source material was peripheral blood or thyroid tissue (not recorded which). All receptors derive from an adult man with Graves' disease, either hyperthyroidism or ophthalmopathy (not recorded which). The CDR3 runs from the conserved cysteine through the conserved F or W. Rows give clone size only sometimes, using once, few, many, or a class for an expanded clone.

>TRBV11-2|TRBJ1-2|NA
CASGTQDGGEYGYTF
>TRBV9|TRBJ2-5|NA
CASSVETSRQETQYF
>TRBV10-2|TRBJ1-2|many
CASSPRQGTYGYTF
>TRBV7-3|TRBJ1-1|NA
CASSVNRVNAEAFF
>TRBV29-1|TRBJ2-2|few
CSVARIGGTGELFF
>TRBV4-1|TRBJ1-5|NA
CASSQDGGSQPQHF
>TRBV9|TRBJ1-6|NA
CASSLTGEESPLHF
>TRBV10-3|TRBJ2-5|NA
CAISPRTSGGREETQYF
>TRBV2|TRBJ1-5|NA
CASSEGGGRGRGQPQHF
>TRBV10-3|TRBJ1-6|once
CAISEERGGNSPLHF
>TRBV29-1|TRBJ1-2|NA
CSSDRSYGYTF
>TRBV5-8|TRBJ1-2|few
CASSLNGNRADYGYTF
>TRBV11-3|TRBJ2-5|NA
CASSLTPGSRQETQYF
>TRBV6-5|TRBJ2-7|NA
CASSYLNTETYEQYF
>TRBV11-3|TRBJ1-4|NA
CASSQDPGSNEKLFF
>TRBV10-3|TRBJ1-5|many
CAISEYNQPQHF
>TRBV20-1|TRBJ1-5|NA
CSASSLGPQPQHF
>TRBV7-6|TRBJ2-7|NA
CASSIGTGPAYEQYF
>TRBV2|TRBJ1-4|many
CASRSQGTGEKLFF
>TRBV7-3|TRBJ1-5|few
CASSPDTPSNQPQHF
>TRBV6-6|TRBJ2-6|few
CASSAHLQGTGANVLTF
>TRBV29-1|TRBJ1-1|many
CSVDGGRNTEAFF
>TRBV24-1|NA|NA
CATSGLGSGTNEQFF